Each of the 29 T cell receptor beta chains below was sequenced from the same sample in a study of response to subunit inactivated influenza vaccine. TCRdb re-derived calls from the RT-PCR reads in MiXCR, one entry per CDR3 protein. The sample yields 650,000 to 800,000 distinct CDR3 sequences, approximately 18% seen once. The material sequenced was PBMCs from blood, taken approximately 5 days after vaccination. The receptors stem from a man in his fifties or sixties who received an inactivated influenza vaccine.

V is TRBV11-2 and J is TRBJ2-7, with TRBD1 as a possible D gene (5 bases). The V end lost 6 bases, the J end lost 2 bases, and 17 bases lay between the germline ends. The CDR3 runs to 15 residues. Germline V gene lookup returns CDR1 SGHAT and CDR2 FQNNGV. In DNA, the CDR3 is TGTGCCAGCAGTTCCCTAAGGGGAAATCCCTACGAGCAGTACTTC. Amino acids: CASSSLRGNPYEQYF.

This clonotype was counted only a few times. V usage is TRBV18 and J usage is TRBJ1-1, with 8 bases that match TRBD1. The length of the CDR3 is 15 residues. The V gene end was trimmed by 5 bases and the J gene end by 1 base; junction bases not matched to a gene: 6. CDR1 and CDR2 (germline): KGHSH, LQKENI. The CDR3 loop is CASSTSGTGNTEAFF. CDR3 sequence (DNA): TGTGCCAGCTCAACAAGCGGGACAGGGAACACTGAAGCTTTCTTT.

This sequence joins TRBV4-3 and TRBJ2-1; D assignment may be TRBD1 or TRBD2 (7 bases each). The CDR3 contains 17 residues. V was cut by 0 bases and J by 12 bases, with 24 bases left in between. Germline CDR1 and CDR2: LGHNA and YSLEER. The CDR3 DNA sequence: TGCGCCAGCAGCCAAGATGTAGGCAGGGGGGGACATTGGGGGCAGTTCTTC. As protein: CASSQDVGRGGHWGQFF.

The gene calls are TRBV12-3 or TRBV12-4 and TRBJ2-1, with D tentatively TRBD2 (5 bases). V lost 2 bases and J lost 6, with 17 bases in between. The CDR3 runs 16 residues. CDR3 sequence reads: CASSLSRNPSLNEQFF. The DNA for the CDR3 is TGTGCCAGCAGTTTATCCCGAAACCCTAGCCTCAATGAGCAGTTCTTC.

This clonotype came up many times. This chain joins TRBV7-2 and TRBJ2-3; D not resolved. The CDR3 is 14 amino acids. Germline V gene data show CDR1 as SGHTA and CDR2 as FQGNSA. Trimming stripped 2 bases from V and 8 bases from J, with 14 bases between. The CDR3 protein is CASSLSRPEGTQYF. CDR3 nucleotides: TGTGCCAGCAGCTTATCCCGCCCTGAAGGTACGCAGTATTTT.

V and J are TRBV4-3 and TRBJ2-2, with D hard to call. Trimming removed 2 bases at V and 6 bases at J, with 13 bases between. Per the germline V gene, CDR1 is LGHNA and CDR2 is YSLEER. The CDR3 extends over 15 amino acids. The CDR3 loop reads CASSQRSGVPGELFF. CDR3 sequence (DNA): TGCGCCAGCAGCCAAAGATCTGGGGTCCCCGGGGAGCTGTTTTTT.

This clonotype was picked up a small number of times. The genes are TRBV7-2 and TRBJ2-1; 13 bases align to TRBD2. Trimming cost V 5 bases and J 8 bases; bases outside gene matches: 12. The germline V gene has CDR1 SGHTA and CDR2 FQGNSA. The CDR3 runs to 17 residues. The CDR3 here is CASSPTSGGALFYEQFF. CDR3 nucleotide sequence: TGTGCCAGCAGCCCAACTAGCGGGGGGGCCCTTTTCTATGAGCAGTTCTTC.

This clonotype was counted a few times. This sequence joins TRBV20-1 and TRBJ2-1, with D possibly matching TRBD2 (5 bases). Trimming stripped 5 bases from V and 0 bases from J, with 17 bases between. Germline V gene data show CDR1 as DFQATT and CDR2 as SNEGSKA (reference sequence). The CDR3 runs to 16 residues. The CDR3 loop reads CSAGTPSPSSYNEQFF. In DNA, the CDR3 is TGCAGTGCTGGAACCCCTAGCCCGAGCTCCTACAATGAGCAGTTCTTC.

V usage is TRBV20-1 and J usage is TRBJ2-1; 11 bases are shared with TRBD2. The CDR3 totals 13 residues. Germline values: CDR1 DFQATT, CDR2 SNEGSKA (reference sequence). V was pared by 4 bases and J by 12 bases, with 8 bases of the junction left unmatched. The CDR3 DNA reads as TGCAGTGCTATGGCTAGCGGGAGGTTGGGGCAGTTCTTC. Translating gives CSAMASGRLGQFF.

This chain connects TRBV24-1 to TRBJ1-4; weak D call: TRBD1 (6 bases). The CDR3 has 16 residues. V lost 4 bases and J lost 5, with 16 bases in between. The germline V gene encodes CDR1 KGHDR and CDR2 SFDVKD. The CDR3 spells CATSDSGHGRNEKLFF. The CDR3, as DNA: TGTGCCACCAGTGACTCGGGACATGGCCGGAATGAAAAACTGTTTTTT.

This chain connects TRBV7-2 to TRBJ2-7, with 7 bases that match TRBD1. V shed 2 bases and J 0 bases; nucleotides not matched to a gene: 4. CDR1 and CDR2 (germline): SGHTA, FQGNSA. The CDR3 is 15 amino acids. CDR3 nucleotide sequence: TGTGCCAGCAGCTTAACCGGGACAGACTCCTACGAGCAGTACTTC. Translation gives CASSLTGTDSYEQYF.

The chain joins TRBV4-2 to TRBJ2-7; a weak D match, TRBD2 (7 bases). From germline, CDR1 is LGHNA and CDR2 YNFKEQ. V was pared by 1 base and J by 4 bases, with 14 bases between. CDR3 size: 15 residues. The CDR3 sequence: CASSQASGGGYEQYF. CDR3 coding DNA: TGTGCCAGCAGCCAAGCGTCGGGGGGCGGGTACGAGCAGTACTTC.

This clonotype appeared a few times. The chain recombines TRBV6-1 with TRBJ1-6; D may be TRBD1 (5 bases). Deletions cut 5 bases from V and 2 bases from J, with 13 bases between. The germline CDR1 and CDR2 sequences are MNHNS and SASEGT. The CDR3 sequence is 16 residues long. The CDR3 protein is CASSTREEAYNSPLHF. The CDR3 DNA follows: TGTGCCAGCAGTACCAGGGAAGAGGCCTATAATTCACCCCTCCACTTT.

This clonotype was recorded once. This chain connects TRBV20-1 to TRBJ2-7, with D perhaps TRBD1 or TRBD2 (5 bases each). This CDR3 is 15 amino acids long. V was cut by 5 bases and J by 7 bases, with 24 bases left in between. Germline values: CDR1 DFQATT, CDR2 SNEGSKA (reference sequence). The CDR3 nucleotides read TGCAGTGCTGAGGGATGGGGCGAAGTCTGGGGGGAGCAGTACTTC. The encoded protein is CSAEGWGEVWGEQYF.

The genes are TRBV7-2 and TRBJ2-5; D may be TRBD1 (5 bases). Germline loops: CDR1 SGHTA, CDR2 FQGNSA. CDR3 size: 13 residues. V lost 5 bases, J lost 5 bases, and 12 bases lay in between. The DNA of the CDR3 is TGTGCCAGCAGCGGGGCCCAGGGCGAGACCCAGTACTTC. It yields the protein CASSGAQGETQYF.

In this sample, this clonotype turned up a few times. The chain is built from TRBV6-1 and TRBJ2-2; D ambiguous. CDR3 length equals 13 residues. Trimming shortened V by 2 bases and J by 6 bases, and 7 bases separated the two germline ends. Germline-derived CDR1 and CDR2 are MNHNS and SASEGT. In nucleotides, the CDR3 is TGTGCCAGCAGTGAAATTAATGCCGGGGAGCTGTTTTTT. It specifies CASSEINAGELFF.

This clonotype turned up a few times. The chain is built from TRBV7-2 and TRBJ2-3; D not resolved. Trimming removed 1 base at V and 3 bases at J, with 8 bases between. This CDR3 is built from 14 residues. The germline V gene has CDR1 SGHTA and CDR2 FQGNSA. The CDR3 DNA sequence: TGTGCCAGCAGCTTAGACAGAATGACAGATACGCAGTATTTT. This gives the protein CASSLDRMTDTQYF.

In its sample, this clonotype was seen many times. The chain combines TRBV4-2 with TRBJ2-7; 8 nucleotides match TRBD2. The CDR3 is made up of 15 amino acids. Trimming removed 4 bases from V and 3 bases from J; junction bases left unmatched: 8. The germline V gene encodes CDR1 LGHNA and CDR2 YNFKEQ. CDR3 sequence reads: CASSPSRTSYYEQYF. The CDR3 nucleotides read TGTGCCAGCAGCCCTTCAAGGACTAGCTACTACGAGCAGTACTTC.

The chain employs TRBV6-2 or TRBV6-3 and TRBJ2-7; 7 bases are a match to TRBD1. Germline CDR1 MNHEY, CDR2 SVGEGT. Unmatched junction bases numbered 9, after V lost 5 bases and J lost 5 bases. This CDR3 comprises 14 residues. The CDR3 DNA reads as TGTGCCAGCAGTCTTCTCCTCGACAGGGACGAGCAGTACTTC. This translates into CASSLLLDRDEQYF.

This clonotype was seen more than once but under ten times. This chain connects TRBV4-1 to TRBJ1-1; D not resolved. Germline CDR1 MGHRA, CDR2 YSYEKL. V was trimmed by 1 base and J by 0 bases, leaving 9 bases between them. The CDR3 has 15 amino acids. The CDR3 loop is CASSQVGSMNTEAFF. Written as DNA, the CDR3 is TGCGCCAGCAGCCAAGTGGGCAGCATGAACACTGAAGCTTTCTTT.

The chain uses TRBV20-1 and TRBJ2-1; 9 nucleotides line up with TRBD2. CDR3 length: 14 residues. V was pared by 5 bases and J by 9 bases, with 11 bases of the junction left unmatched. The germline CDR1 and CDR2 sequences are DFQATT and SNEGSKA (reference sequence). CDR3 residues: CSAFSLAGTGEQFF. Written as DNA, the CDR3 is TGCAGTGCTTTTAGCCTAGCGGGGACGGGTGAGCAGTTCTTC.

The chain recombines TRBV6-2 or TRBV6-3 with TRBJ2-7, with D tentatively TRBD1 (5 bases). Trimming stripped 6 bases from V and 0 bases from J, with 15 bases between. This CDR3 has 15 residues. CDR1 is MNHEY and CDR2 is SVGEGT in the germline V gene. The CDR3 loop reads CASSHTGPSSYEQYF. CDR3 bases: TGTGCCAGCAGCCATACAGGACCCAGCTCCTACGAGCAGTACTTC.

The chain uses TRBV5-5 and TRBJ1-5; 8 nucleotides align to TRBD1. There are 17 residues in the CDR3. From germline, CDR1 is SGHKS and CDR2 YYEKEE (reference sequence). Trimming at V came to 3 bases and at J to 1 base, leaving 9 bases not matched to a gene. CDR3 nucleotides: TGTGCCAGCAGCTCTAGGGCCGGGACAGGAAGCAATCAGCCCCAGCATTTT. It encodes CASSSRAGTGSNQPQHF.

This clonotype was observed at least ten times. This chain joins TRBV20-1 and TRBJ1-6, with 9 bases aligning to TRBD1. Trimming at V came to 3 bases and at J to 1 base, leaving 1 base not matched to a gene. The CDR3 is 15 amino acids. Per germline, CDR1 DFQATT and CDR2 SNEGSKA (reference sequence). The CDR3 nucleotides are TGCAGTGCTAGGGACAGGGGATCCTATAATTCACCCCTCCACTTT. Translated, it gives CSARDRGSYNSPLHF.

This clonotype was counted between two and nine times. The chain uses TRBV5-1 and TRBJ2-1, with D possibly matching TRBD1 (6 bases). The V gene's germline CDR1 is SGHRS and CDR2 YFSETQ. V was pared by 3 bases and J by 8 bases, with 21 bases between. The CDR3 runs 16 residues. CDR3 amino acids: CASSSRSGHLGDEQFF. DNA for the CDR3: TGCGCCAGCAGCTCTCGGTCGGGACACCTTGGCGATGAGCAGTTCTTC.

The chain joins TRBV28 to TRBJ1-1; unclear D gene. V was clipped by 6 bases and J by 5 bases, with 10 bases between them. Germline loops: CDR1 MDHEN, CDR2 SYDVKM. The CDR3 contains 12 residues. The CDR3 sequence: CASRIGGTEAFF. Written as DNA, the CDR3 is TGTGCCAGCAGAATCGGAGGTACTGAAGCTTTCTTT.

This clonotype was found a few times. The CDR3 bases are TGTGCCAGCAGCTTACTGGGGTCCGGTACGGGGGGAGGCACAGATACGCAGTATTTT. Encoded protein: CASSLLGSGTGGGTDTQYF. The chain carries TRBV11-2 and TRBJ2-3; 7 bases agree with TRBD2. Trimming removed 2 bases from V and 1 base from J; junction bases left unmatched: 15. The CDR3 runs to 19 residues. Germline CDR1 is SGHAT and CDR2 is FQNNGV.

This clonotype was seen a handful of times. This chain links TRBV7-6 with TRBJ2-1; either TRBD1 or TRBD2 may fit D (5 bases each). CDR1 and CDR2 (germline): SGHVS, FNYEAQ. Deletions cut 2 bases from V and 8 bases from J, with 16 bases between. CDR3 length equals 15 residues. CDR3 coding DNA: TGTGCCAGCAGCTTAAACGGGGCTCCCAATTATGAGCAGTTCTTC. Translation: CASSLNGAPNYEQFF.

This clonotype was seen once. This rearrangement joins TRBV6-5 to TRBJ1-5, with 7 positions matching TRBD1. CDR1 is MNHEY, CDR2 SVGAGI, per germline. The CDR3 spans 15 residues. The V gene end was trimmed by 4 bases and the J gene end by 3 bases; junction bases not matched to a gene: 6. The CDR3 protein is CASSSRDSPNQPQHF. CDR3 DNA sequence: TGTGCCAGCAGTTCCCGGGACAGCCCCAATCAGCCCCAGCATTTT.